Listed below are T cell receptor beta chains from one sample, sequenced in a study of T cells in Graves' hyperthyroidism and ophthalmopathy. MiXCR was run by TCRdb on the multiplex PCR reads, yielding one entry per CDR3 protein. This sample has about 250,000 distinct CDR3 sequences, with approximately 23% found just once. The sample taken for sequencing was blood. The receptors derive from a woman between 40 and 50 years old with Graves' ophthalmopathy. Both conserved end residues are part of each CDR3. Each record gives: V gene, J gene, clone size, D gene, CDR3 length, CDR3 DNA, CDR3 protein. A D gene is named only where the DNA matches it firmly. Expanded clones are given a class, and other clones once, few, many or no size at all.

v_call: TRBV4-2
j_call: TRBJ1-1
clone_size: few
d_call: TRBD1
cdr3_length: 18
cdr3_nt: TGTGCCAGCAGCCCGGACAGGGGGCGGAACTATTTATACACTGAAGCTTTCTTT
cdr3_aa: CASSPDRGRNYLYTEAFF

v_call: TRBV25-1
j_call: TRBJ1-1
clone_size: NA
d_call: TRBD1
cdr3_length: 14
cdr3_nt: TGTGCCAGCAGTGAGACAGGGGCTCGCACTGAAGCTTTCTTC
cdr3_aa: CASSETGARTEAFF

v_call: TRBV5-1
j_call: TRBJ2-2
clone_size: NA
d_call: TRBD2
cdr3_length: 18
cdr3_nt: TGCGCCAGCAGCTGGGGACTAGCGGGGGGAGCGAACACCGGGGAGCTGTTTTTT
cdr3_aa: CASSWGLAGGANTGELFF

v_call: TRBV11-2
j_call: TRBJ2-5
clone_size: many
d_call: TRBD1
cdr3_length: 17
cdr3_nt: TGTGCCAGCAGCTTATCCTACGGGACAGGGGGCGCTGGGACCCAGTACTTC
cdr3_aa: CASSLSYGTGGAGTQYF

v_call: TRBV28
j_call: TRBJ2-7
clone_size: NA
d_call: TRBD1
cdr3_length: 14
cdr3_nt: TGTGCCAGCAGTTTTCGGGACAGACCTTACGAGCAGTACTTC
cdr3_aa: CASSFRDRPYEQYF

v_call: TRBV28
j_call: TRBJ2-5
clone_size: NA
d_call: NA
cdr3_length: 10
cdr3_nt: TGTGCCAGCAGTTCGGGGACCCAGTACTTC
cdr3_aa: CASSSGTQYF

v_call: TRBV28
j_call: TRBJ2-5
clone_size: few
d_call: TRBD1
cdr3_length: 15
cdr3_nt: TGTGCCAGCAGTCCGTCAGACAGGGGAGGAGAGACCCAGTACTTC
cdr3_aa: CASSPSDRGGETQYF

v_call: TRBV5-5
j_call: TRBJ2-7
clone_size: NA
d_call: TRBD1
cdr3_length: 15
cdr3_nt: TGTGCCAGCAGCTTGGTGGACAGGGCGGTCTACGAGCAGTACTTC
cdr3_aa: CASSLVDRAVYEQYF

v_call: TRBV28
j_call: TRBJ2-4
clone_size: NA
d_call: TRBD1
cdr3_length: 15
cdr3_nt: TGTGCCAGCAGTTTGGACAGGGGAGTCAAAAACATTCAGTACTTC
cdr3_aa: CASSLDRGVKNIQYF

v_call: TRBV20-1
j_call: TRBJ2-6
clone_size: many
d_call: NA
cdr3_length: 14
cdr3_nt: TGCAGTGCTATAGGTCACTCTGGGGCCAACGTCCTGACTTTC
cdr3_aa: CSAIGHSGANVLTF

v_call: TRBV28
j_call: TRBJ1-2
clone_size: few
d_call: NA
cdr3_length: 16
cdr3_nt: TGTGCCAGCGTTGGACCCGGGGTCCAAAGCGGCTATGGCTACATCTTC
cdr3_aa: CASVGPGVQSGYGYIF

v_call: TRBV19
j_call: TRBJ2-2
clone_size: many
d_call: NA
cdr3_length: 15
cdr3_nt: TGTGCCAGTTCAAACCCGGGGGCGAACACCGGGGAGCTGTTTTTT
cdr3_aa: CASSNPGANTGELFF

v_call: TRBV6-1
j_call: TRBJ2-3
clone_size: many
d_call: TRBD2
cdr3_length: 12
cdr3_nt: TGTGCCAGCAGGAGGGGCGGGAGTTCGCAGTATTTT
cdr3_aa: CASRRGGSSQYF

v_call: TRBV30
j_call: TRBJ1-6
clone_size: NA
d_call: NA
cdr3_length: 15
cdr3_nt: TGTGCCTGGAGTGTAAGGGAGAGGAATAATTCACCCCTCCACTTT
cdr3_aa: CAWSVRERNNSPLHF

v_call: TRBV4-3
j_call: TRBJ2-5
clone_size: NA
d_call: NA
cdr3_length: 13
cdr3_nt: TGCGCCAGCAGCCCAGACTTGCAAGAGACCCAGTACTTC
cdr3_aa: CASSPDLQETQYF

v_call: TRBV28
j_call: TRBJ1-5
clone_size: many
d_call: NA
cdr3_length: 18
cdr3_nt: TGTGCCAGCAGCTTTAGGCCCCGAAGGTTTAAGAGCAATCAGCCCCAGCATTTT
cdr3_aa: CASSFRPRRFKSNQPQHF

v_call: TRBV12-3/TRBV12-4
j_call: TRBJ1-2
clone_size: many
d_call: NA
cdr3_length: 12
cdr3_nt: TGTGCCACCTTCCCCTTAGGTGGCGGCTACACCTTC
cdr3_aa: CATFPLGGGYTF

v_call: TRBV11-2
j_call: TRBJ2-7
clone_size: NA
d_call: TRBD1
cdr3_length: 15
cdr3_nt: TGTGCCAGCAGCTCCCGACCGGGACAGGGGGTCGAGCAGTACTTC
cdr3_aa: CASSSRPGQGVEQYF

v_call: TRBV20-1
j_call: TRBJ1-2
clone_size: NA
d_call: TRBD1
cdr3_length: 14
cdr3_nt: TGCAGTGCTAGTGGGACAGGCTTAAACTATGGCTACACCTTC
cdr3_aa: CSASGTGLNYGYTF

v_call: TRBV29-1
j_call: TRBJ2-5
clone_size: NA
d_call: NA
cdr3_length: 13
cdr3_nt: TGCAGCGTTGCTTCAGGAAGATGGGAGACCCAGTACTTC
cdr3_aa: CSVASGRWETQYF

v_call: TRBV6-1
j_call: TRBJ1-5
clone_size: NA
d_call: NA
cdr3_length: 13
cdr3_nt: TGTGCCAGCAGTGTGCACAGGGAACAGCCCCAGCATTTT
cdr3_aa: CASSVHREQPQHF

v_call: TRBV30
j_call: TRBJ2-7
clone_size: many
d_call: NA
cdr3_length: 14
cdr3_nt: TGTGCCTGGAGTTTCGGGGATAGCTCCTACGAGCAGTACTTC
cdr3_aa: CAWSFGDSSYEQYF

v_call: TRBV30
j_call: TRBJ1-5
clone_size: many
d_call: NA
cdr3_length: 15
cdr3_nt: TGTGCCTGGAGTTACGACGGAGCAAGCAATCAGCCCCAGCATTTT
cdr3_aa: CAWSYDGASNQPQHF

v_call: TRBV6-1
j_call: TRBJ1-2
clone_size: NA
d_call: TRBD1
cdr3_length: 13
cdr3_nt: TGTGCCAGCCCCGGACAGGGGGCCGCTGGCTACACCTTC
cdr3_aa: CASPGQGAAGYTF

v_call: TRBV12-3/TRBV12-4
j_call: TRBJ2-7
clone_size: many
d_call: TRBD2
cdr3_length: 14
cdr3_nt: TGTGCCAGCAGTATCAGCGGGAACACCTACGAGCAGTACTTC
cdr3_aa: CASSISGNTYEQYF

v_call: TRBV11-3
j_call: TRBJ1-1
clone_size: many
d_call: NA
cdr3_length: 17
cdr3_nt: TGTGCCAGCAGCTTAGTTATAGGGGGGAGATTGAACACTGAAGCTTTCTTT
cdr3_aa: CASSLVIGGRLNTEAFF

v_call: TRBV7-2
j_call: TRBJ2-7
clone_size: many
d_call: NA
cdr3_length: 13
cdr3_nt: TGTGCCAGCAGCTTAGCGGGAGTGGGCGAGCAGTACTTC
cdr3_aa: CASSLAGVGEQYF

v_call: TRBV19
j_call: TRBJ1-1
clone_size: many
d_call: NA
cdr3_length: 14
cdr3_nt: TGTGCCAGTAGTATAGGGGAAGGGCTCACTGAAGCTTTCTTT
cdr3_aa: CASSIGEGLTEAFF

v_call: TRBV29-1
j_call: TRBJ1-2
clone_size: many
d_call: NA
cdr3_length: 14
cdr3_nt: TGCAGCGTTGACCCTACCGGAGTAGGCGGTGGCTACACCTTC
cdr3_aa: CSVDPTGVGGGYTF

v_call: TRBV28
j_call: TRBJ1-2
clone_size: many
d_call: NA
cdr3_length: 13
cdr3_nt: TGTGCCAGCAGTTTGGAGCTTTTCTATGGCTACACCTTC
cdr3_aa: CASSLELFYGYTF

v_call: TRBV29-1
j_call: TRBJ2-5
clone_size: NA
d_call: NA
cdr3_length: 11
cdr3_nt: TGCAGCGTTGGGCAGCAAGAGACCCAGTACTTC
cdr3_aa: CSVGQQETQYF

v_call: TRBV6-5
j_call: TRBJ2-7
clone_size: many
d_call: TRBD1
cdr3_length: 15
cdr3_nt: TGTGCCAGCAGTTCCGCGGGACAGGGAATATACGAGCAGTACTTC
cdr3_aa: CASSSAGQGIYEQYF

v_call: TRBV24-1
j_call: TRBJ2-5
clone_size: once
d_call: NA
cdr3_length: 15
cdr3_nt: TGTGCCACCAGTGACAGGGAAGGGGGTGAAGAGACCCAGTACTTC
cdr3_aa: CATSDREGGEETQYF

v_call: TRBV12-3/TRBV12-4
j_call: TRBJ1-1
clone_size: many
d_call: NA
cdr3_length: 12
cdr3_nt: TGTGCCAGCAGCTATCTGGACGGTGAAGCTTTCTTT
cdr3_aa: CASSYLDGEAFF

v_call: TRBV13
j_call: TRBJ2-7
clone_size: many
d_call: NA
cdr3_length: 17
cdr3_nt: TGTGCCAGCAGCTTAGGGCCCCGCAGCCACGACTACTACGAGCAGTACTTC
cdr3_aa: CASSLGPRSHDYYEQYF

v_call: TRBV7-6
j_call: TRBJ1-3
clone_size: many
d_call: NA
cdr3_length: 16
cdr3_nt: TGTGCCAGTGGGAGAAGTGGGCAGGCGACTGGAAACACCATATATTTT
cdr3_aa: CASGRSGQATGNTIYF

v_call: TRBV6-5
j_call: TRBJ1-2
clone_size: NA
d_call: NA
cdr3_length: 15
cdr3_nt: TGTGCCAGCAGTTACTCCCCACACCTCAACTATGGCTACACCTTC
cdr3_aa: CASSYSPHLNYGYTF

v_call: TRBV6-1
j_call: TRBJ2-7
clone_size: NA
d_call: NA
cdr3_length: 15
cdr3_nt: TGTGCCAGCAGTGTGGGACGGGCGAGCTCCTACGAGCAGTGCTTC
cdr3_aa: CASSVGRASSYEQCF

v_call: TRBV28
j_call: TRBJ2-3
clone_size: many
d_call: TRBD2
cdr3_length: 18
cdr3_nt: TGTGCCAGCACCCCGGCGGGAGCGGGAGGGCCCGGCACAGATACGCAGTATTTT
cdr3_aa: CASTPAGAGGPGTDTQYF

v_call: TRBV7-8
j_call: TRBJ2-5
clone_size: many
d_call: NA
cdr3_length: 14
cdr3_nt: TGTGCCAGCAGCTTAGGGGCCAGCCAAGAGACCCAGTACTTC
cdr3_aa: CASSLGASQETQYF